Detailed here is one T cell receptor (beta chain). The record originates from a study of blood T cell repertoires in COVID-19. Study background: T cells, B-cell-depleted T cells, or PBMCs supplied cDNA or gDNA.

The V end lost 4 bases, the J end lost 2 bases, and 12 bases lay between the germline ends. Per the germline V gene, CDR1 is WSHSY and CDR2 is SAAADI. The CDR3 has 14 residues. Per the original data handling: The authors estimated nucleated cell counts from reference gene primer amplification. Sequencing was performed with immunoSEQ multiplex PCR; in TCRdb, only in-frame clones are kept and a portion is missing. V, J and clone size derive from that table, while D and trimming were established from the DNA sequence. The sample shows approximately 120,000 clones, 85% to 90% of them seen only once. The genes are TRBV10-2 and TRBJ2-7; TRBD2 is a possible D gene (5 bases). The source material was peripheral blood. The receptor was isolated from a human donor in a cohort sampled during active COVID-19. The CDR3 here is CASSGVAPTYEQYF. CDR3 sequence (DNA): TGCGCCAGCAGTGGGGTAGCGCCTACCTACGAGCAGTACTTC.